This passage covers 13 T cell receptor delta chains from one sample sequenced in a study of human gamma delta and Vdelta1 T cells. TCRdb reanalysed the PCR reads with CATT. In the table there are approximately 690 delta-chain clones, 11% of which are singletons. The sequenced sample consisted of differentiated CD27- Vdelta1 gamma-delta T cells from blood. The source is a human donor in good health.

With regard to this clone: Since a far larger clone is one base different, this is likely a read error. Other DNA sequences in the sample encode the same CDR3. The chain uses TRDV1 and TRDJ1, with 13 positions matching TRDD3. This CDR3 spans 21 amino acids. The V and J ends lost 4 bases and 7 bases, in that order; junction bases with no gene match: 24. Germline loops: CDR1 TSWWSYY, CDR2 QGS. The CDR3 sequence is CALGGVYWGIRDTFPLGKLIF. In DNA form, the CDR3 reads TGTGCTCTTGGGGGAGTCTACTGGGGGATACGCGATACCTTTCCCTTAGGTAAACTCATCTTT.

This clone was found a few times. This sequence is one base from a far larger clone and is likely a read error. Within the sample, other DNA sequences also encode this same CDR3. The chain links TRDV1 to TRDJ1, with 9 positions matching TRDD3. From germline, CDR1 is TSWWSYY and CDR2 QGS. The junction had 34 bases not matched to a gene; V was cut back by 5 bases and J by 0 bases. The CDR3 contains 25 residues. Here the CDR3 reads CALGPKAFLLSARWGIPMYTDKLIF. The DNA for the CDR3 is TGTGCTCTTGGGCCAAAGGCTTTCCTACTCAGCGCCCGCTGGGGGATCCCCATGTACACCGATAAACTCATCTTT.

Comments on this clone: The protein that TCRdb holds for this DNA derives from a much larger clone and differs from the translated DNA at residue 6, which likely indicates a read error; the protein shown here is translated from the DNA. This chain joins TRDV1 and TRDJ1, with 12 bases matching TRDD3. Losses at the gene ends were 4 bases for V and 0 bases for J; bases not matched to a gene: 18. Germline V gives CDR1 TSWWSYY, CDR2 QGS. The CDR3 has 21 residues. The CDR3 sequence: CALGVDPVLAWGIRHTDKLIF. DNA of the CDR3: TGTGCTCTTGGGGTTGACCCTGTCTTAGCCTGGGGGATACGGCACACCGATAAACTCATCTTT.

This clone is labeled medium-sized. This chain uses TRDV1 with TRDJ1; 13 bases are a match to TRDD3. Unmatched junction bases numbered 11, after V lost 3 bases and J lost 1 base. This CDR3 region has 19 residues. Germline CDR1 reads TSWWSYY; CDR2 reads QGS. Here the CDR3 reads CALGEPLYWGIRSTDKLIF. The CDR3 nucleotides are TGTGCTCTTGGGGAGCCTTTATACTGGGGGATACGCTCCACCGATAAACTCATCTTT.

Comment on this clone: A single base is all that separates this from a far larger clone, so a read error is likely. The sample has other DNA sequences that encode this CDR3 too. This chain uses TRDV1 with TRDJ1; 13 bases line up with TRDD3. The ends lost 4 bases at V and 7 bases at J; junction bases unmatched: 24. This CDR3 is 21 amino acids long. The V gene's germline CDR1 is TSWWSYY and CDR2 QGS. This chain's CDR3 is CALGGVYWGIRDTFPLGKLIF. The CDR3, as DNA: TGTGCTCTTGGGGGAGTATACTGGGGGATACGCGATACCTTTCCCTTGGGTAAACTCATCTTT.

Worth noting for this clone: A far larger clone is only one base removed, so a read error is likely. Other DNA variants within this sample encode the same CDR3. This chain links TRDV1 with TRDJ1; 9 nucleotides line up with TRDD3. Germline CDR1 reads TSWWSYY; CDR2 reads QGS. This CDR3 comprises 22 residues. The CDR3 loop is CALGKIVPSYWGKRTTTDKLIF. The CDR3 DNA is TGTGCTCTTGGGAAAATCGTCCCCTCCTACTGGGGGAAACGAACTACAACCGATAAGCTCATCTTT.

By share of the sample, this clone is medium-sized. Other DNA sequences in the sample encode the same CDR3. The chain carries TRDV1 and TRDJ1; D could derive from TRDD2 or TRDD3 (5 bases each). Trimming shortened V by 5 bases and J by 0 bases, and 67 bases separated the two germline ends. CDR3 size: 33 residues. Germline V gene data show CDR1 as TSWWSYY and CDR2 as QGS. The CDR3 spells CALGSQRRHQSLPGTPERALRLPRSVYTDKLIF. The CDR3 bases are TGTGCTCTTGGGTCACAAAGACGCCACCAATCCCTACCGGGGACCCCGGAGCGTGCTCTACGTCTACCCCGGAGCGTGTACACCGATAAACTCATCTTT.

This clone was detected a few times. The likely explanation is a read error, given a far larger clone one base away. The sample holds other DNA sequences that translate to the same CDR3. V is TRDV1 and J is TRDJ1; TRDD3 matches 10 bases. Per germline, CDR1 TSWWSYY and CDR2 QGS. The CDR3 is 19 amino acids. V trimming: 3 bases; J trimming: 3 bases; junction bases outside the gene matches: 16. The CDR3 nucleotides read TGTGCTCTTGGGGAGAGCGCCCTCCTACGTTGGGGGATACCCGATAAACTCATCTTT. Residues: CALGESALLRWGIPDKLIF.

By its share, this clone is medium-sized. Given a far larger clone just one base away, this is likely a sequencing read error. Distinct nucleotide sequences in the sample also encode this CDR3. The chain employs TRDV1 and TRDJ1; TRDD3 matches 10 bases. Per germline, CDR1 TSWWSYY and CDR2 QGS. This CDR3 contains 21 residues. Trimming cost V 5 bases and J 3 bases; bases outside gene matches: 24. CDR3 bases: TGTGCTCTTGGGAACTACCTCCACTTCTATCGGGGGATACGGGGAGCCGATAAACTCATCTTT. Amino acids: CALGNYLHFYRGIRGADKLIF.

This clone was seen a few times. With a much larger clone just one base away, this may be a read error. Distinct nucleotide sequences in the sample also encode this CDR3. The rearrangement links TRDV1 to TRDJ1; either TRDD2 or TRDD3 may fit D (6 bases each). The V and J ends lost 4 bases and 5 bases respectively, with 41 bases between them. CDR1 and CDR2 from the germline V gene are TSWWSYY and QGS. The CDR3 has 23 amino acids. CDR3 loop: CALGGLAPLPTKGIRGGRDKLIF. The CDR3 DNA sequence: TGTGCTCTTGGGGGCCTAGCTCCCCTTCCCACGAAGGGGATTAGAGGGGGTCGAGATAAACTCATCTTT.

This clone is medium-sized within its sample. A far larger clone is one nucleotide away, so this likely arose from a read error. The V and J genes are TRDV1 and TRDJ1, with a tentative D call TRDD2 (6 bases). This CDR3 contains 24 residues. The V and J ends lost 5 bases and 3 bases respectively, with 43 bases between them. Germline CDR1 TSWWSYY, CDR2 QGS. CDR3 nucleotide sequence: TGTGCTCTTGGGCAACCGAAACGCCGATCCTACCTTAAACTGGACCGTTTTGGGTCCGATAAACTCATCTTT. Translation gives CALGQPKRRSYLKLDRFGSDKLIF.

Of note for this clone: For this DNA, TCRdb reports the protein of a much larger clone, which diverges at residue 12, most likely from a read error; the protein presented here is translated directly from the DNA. V is TRDV1 and J is TRDJ1; tentatively, D is TRDD2 or TRDD3 (7 bases each). V lost 2 bases and J 0 bases, leaving 25 bases between the germline ends. Germline loops: CDR1 TSWWSYY, CDR2 QGS. The CDR3 is 20 amino acids. This CDR3 reads CALGESPFLWGVSYTDKLIF. The DNA for the CDR3 is TGTGCTCTTGGGGAATCTCCCTTCCTCTGGGGGGTATCGTACACCGATAAACTCATCTTT.

The chain has TRDV1 and TRDJ1; 9 bases agree with TRDD3. Germline loops: CDR1 TSWWSYY, CDR2 QGS. The ends lost 2 bases at V and 0 bases at J; junction bases unmatched: 10. The CDR3 length is 18 residues. CDR3 sequence (DNA): TGTGCTCTTGGGGAAAGGAGGTACTGGGGGAGGTACACCGATAAACTCATCTTT. Translating gives CALGERRYWGRYTDKLIF.